The source of this T cell receptor (beta chain) is a study of CXCR3-negative and CXCR3-positive naive CD8 T cells. All CD8+ T cell subsets were sorted in triplicate at 330,000 or so cells each. TRB cDNA was prepared as libraries by UMI-labeled 5' RACE. TCRdb reanalyzed the 5' RACE reads, giving one entry per CDR3 protein sequence and no DNA. In total, the table holds approximately 130,000 distinct CDR3 sequences. Study observations and caveats: Hydrophobicity was higher for TRB CDR3s found in CXCR3-positive naive cells than in CXCR3-negative naive cells. Memory CD8+ T cell repertoires were far less diverse than both naive subsets. Cryopreserved PBMCs had partly decreased CXCR3 expression; fresh PBMCs were used in most assays.

The CDR3 consists of 15 residues. From germline, CDR1 is SGDLS and CDR2 YYNGEE. Concerning this clonotype itself: What it binds is not known.

The clonotype comes from a human donor in good health. Some clones in this sample may be carry-over from other donors' samples. The chain recombines TRBV9 with TRBJ2-7; there is no DNA to check the TCRdb D call of TRBD2. Sequencing was performed on naive CXCR3+ CD8+ T cells from blood. The subset: CD45RO-CCR7+CD27+CD95- naive CD8+ T cells expressing CXCR3 (TNR3+). The CDR3 here is CASSVAGSGSYEQYF.